A single sample is the source of the 30 T cell receptor beta chains below, sequenced in a study of lymphopenia after photon versus proton radiotherapy. The repertoire was sequenced with immunoSEQ multiplex PCR; TCRdb's copy has only in-frame clones and lacks some. The sample lists 75,000 or so clones; around 83% were seen once. Sequencing was performed on peripheral blood, taken from a patient treated with proton-based radiotherapy. These receptors originate from a man aged 55 to 70 with pancreatic cancer.

This clone was counted a few times. The genes are TRBV7-8 and TRBJ1-5, with unresolved D. The CDR3 extends over 14 amino acids. Germline assignment: CDR1 SGHVS and CDR2 FQNEAQ. With 3 bases removed from V and 3 bases from J, the gap between germline ends came to 9 bases. This CDR3 is CASSFQQSNQPQHF. CDR3 nucleotides: TGTGCCAGCAGCTTTCAGCAGTCCAATCAGCCCCAGCATTTT.

This clone was observed a handful of times. The rearrangement joins TRBV15 to TRBJ1-5; the D gene is possibly TRBD1 (6 bases). V dropped 8 bases and J dropped 7 bases, with 18 bases sitting between them. Germline CDR1 and CDR2: LNHNV and YYDKDF (reference sequence). The CDR3 runs to 14 residues. CDR3 amino acids: CATQGLTGSQPQHF. The CDR3 DNA reads as TGTGCCACCCAGGGGTTAACAGGTTCCCAGCCCCAGCATTTT. The full variable domain, with the rest looked up from reference TRBV15 and TRBJ1-5, is DAMVIQNPRYQVTQFGKPVTLSCSQTLNHNVMYWYQQKSSQAPKLLFHYYDKDFNNEADTPDNFQSRRPNTSFCFLDIRSPGLGDTAMYLCATQGLTGSQPQHFGDGTRLSIL.

V usage is TRBV5-1 and J usage is TRBJ2-7; 11 positions agree with TRBD1. The J segment lost 5 bases and the V segment lost 4 bases, leaving 8 bases of the junction unmatched. The V gene's germline CDR1 is SGHRS and CDR2 YFSETQ. CDR3 length equals 15 residues. CDR3 sequence (DNA): TGCGCCAGCAGCCTGGGACAGGGGGTAGTAAACGAGCAGTACTTC. Protein sequence: CASSLGQGVVNEQYF.

This clone was observed a single time. This chain connects TRBV6-5 to TRBJ1-2; a weak D match, TRBD1 (6 bases). V shed 5 bases and J shed 11 bases, with 18 bases lying between them. This CDR3 is built from 13 residues. Germline CDR1 is MNHEY and CDR2 is SVGAGI. The CDR3 nucleotides are TGTGCCAGCAGTGAGGGGACAAGTCTTCGGTACACCTTC. It translates to CASSEGTSLRYTF.

The rearrangement joins TRBV18 to TRBJ2-2, with D perhaps matching TRBD2 (5 bases). Germline loops: CDR1 KGHSH, CDR2 LQKENI. Trimming took 3 bases from V and 6 from J, leaving 14 bases between them. The CDR3 runs 15 residues. This CDR3 reads CASSPTELVAGELFF. The CDR3 nucleotides are TGTGCCAGCTCACCCACCGAACTAGTAGCCGGGGAGCTGTTTTTT.

The chain combines TRBV2 with TRBJ2-3; TRBD2 matches 7 bases. This CDR3 region has 12 residues. J lost 5 bases, V lost 4 bases, and 0 bases had no gene match. Germline assignment: CDR1 SNHLY and CDR2 FYNNEI. CDR3 loop: CASSAGGDTQYF. The CDR3 DNA is TGTGCCAGCAGTGCGGGGGGAGATACGCAGTATTTT. The variable domain in full, with the rest retrieved from reference TRBV2 and TRBJ2-3, is EPEVTQTPSHQVTQMGQEVILRCVPISNHLYFYWYRQILGQKVEFLVSFYNNEISEKSEIFDDQFSVERPDGSNFTLKIRSTKLEDSAMYFCASSAGGDTQYFGPGTRLTVL.

V is TRBV5-1 and J is TRBJ1-4; a possible D gene is TRBD1 (5 bases). Trimming took 0 bases from V and 3 from J, leaving 6 bases between them. The CDR3 has 14 amino acids. Germline V CDR1 and CDR2: SGHRS, YFSETQ. This CDR3 is CASSLGRANEKLFF. In DNA, the CDR3 is TGCGCCAGCAGCTTGGGCAGGGCTAATGAAAAACTGTTTTTT.

The chain recombines TRBV5-6 with TRBJ2-5; D unclear. Germline CDR1 is SGHDT and CDR2 is YYEEEE. V was shortened by 1 base and J by 4 bases, with 11 bases between the two germline ends. The CDR3 spans 14 residues. CDR3 sequence: CASSLFSSGETQYF. In nucleotides, the CDR3 is TGTGCCAGCAGCTTGTTTTCTTCTGGAGAGACCCAGTACTTC.

The chain recombines TRBV11-2 with TRBJ2-3; D not certain. Germline V gene sequence: CDR1 SGHAT, CDR2 FQNNGV. This CDR3 is built from 12 residues. V dropped 2 bases and J dropped 8 bases, with 8 bases sitting between them. CDR3 sequence reads: CASSLTGATQYF. CDR3 DNA sequence: TGTGCCAGCAGCTTAACGGGCGCTACGCAGTATTTT.

The chain combines TRBV25-1 with TRBJ1-2; 9 bases agree with TRBD1. Trimming cost V 4 bases and J 5 bases; bases outside gene matches: 5. From germline, CDR1 is MGHDK and CDR2 SYGVNS. This CDR3 contains 14 residues. The chain's CDR3 is CASSGGQGRYGYTF. CDR3 DNA: TGTGCCAGCAGTGGAGGACAGGGGCGTTATGGCTACACCTTC.

This clone was counted once. This chain uses TRBV5-4 with TRBJ2-4; 7 bases are a match to TRBD2. Germline CDR1 SGHNT, CDR2 YYREEE (reference sequence). With 4 bases clipped from V and 6 bases from J, the junction kept 7 bases outside the gene matches. The CDR3 has 14 amino acids. CDR3 in amino acids: CASSLGTTLNIQYF. CDR3 coding DNA: TGTGCCAGCAGCCTCGGGACTACCTTAAACATTCAGTACTTC.

The V gene is TRBV7-2, the J gene TRBJ1-4; perhaps TRBD1 as D (5 bases). V lost 5 bases and J lost 3, with 13 bases in between. There are 15 residues in the CDR3. CDR1 is SGHTA, CDR2 FQGNSA, per germline. The CDR3 reads CASSVQGSANEKLFF. The DNA of the CDR3 is TGTGCCAGCAGCGTCCAGGGTTCGGCTAATGAAAAACTGTTTTTT.

This chain connects TRBV27 to TRBJ2-1, with 8 bases fitting TRBD1. The CDR3 runs to 20 residues. With V trimmed by 5 bases and J by 0 bases, 18 bases remained unmatched. The germline V gene encodes CDR1 MNHEY and CDR2 SMNVEV (reference sequence). The CDR3 coding sequence is TGTGCCAGCAGTAGGCGAGGGCAGGGGGCCACCCTCAGCTCCTACAATGAGCAGTTCTTC. The encoded protein is CASSRRGQGATLSSYNEQFF.

The J gene is TRBJ1-1, the V gene TRBV7-3; no definite D call. The CDR3 totals 13 residues. V gave up 2 bases and J gave up 11 bases, with 15 bases separating them. Germline V lookup: CDR1 SGHTA, CDR2 FQGTGA. The DNA for the CDR3 is TGTGCCAGCAGCTTATCAGGAGGGCGCCAGGCTTTCTTT. It yields the protein CASSLSGGRQAFF.

This clone showed up just a few times. This chain links TRBV28 with TRBJ2-7; D uncertain. V dropped 7 bases and J dropped 2 bases, with 9 bases sitting between them. The CDR3 consists of 12 residues. Germline V gene lookup returns CDR1 MDHEN and CDR2 SYDVKM. The CDR3 loop is CASTTPPYEQYF. The CDR3 DNA follows: TGTGCCAGCACCACTCCCCCCTACGAGCAGTACTTC.

The genes are TRBV2 and TRBJ2-1; D is undetermined. CDR1 SNHLY and CDR2 FYNNEI come from the germline V gene. V lost 6 bases, J lost 15 bases, and 12 bases lay in between. The CDR3 is made up of 10 amino acids. The CDR3 DNA reads as TGTGCCAGCAGGTCTAGTGATCCGTTCTTC. Translating gives CASRSSDPFF.

The rearrangement links TRBV18 to TRBJ1-2, with a weak D call TRBD1 (5 bases). The V end was cut by 2 bases, the J end by 5 bases, with 15 bases between. CDR3 size: 15 residues. The V gene's germline CDR1 is KGHSH and CDR2 LQKENI. The CDR3 protein is CASSPTDGGLYGYTF. In DNA, the CDR3 is TGTGCCAGCTCACCAACGGACGGGGGACTTTATGGCTACACCTTC.

J is TRBJ1-1 and V is TRBV5-1; a possible D gene is TRBD1 (5 bases). This CDR3 is built from 16 residues. Trimming cost V 4 bases and J 11 bases, with 27 bases left between them. CDR1 and CDR2 from the germline V gene are SGHRS and YFSETQ. The CDR3 DNA reads as TGCGCCAGCAGCCCAAACGGTTTGAGCGGGGACTATCGGGCTTTCTTT. It yields the protein CASSPNGLSGDYRAFF.

The chain couples TRBV7-2 to TRBJ2-7, with 9 bases identical to TRBD1. The CDR3 runs to 13 residues. Germline V gives CDR1 SGHTA, CDR2 FQGNSA. V was pared by 5 bases and J by 3 bases, with 2 bases of the junction left unmatched. The CDR3 sequence is CASSRGQGYEQYF. The CDR3 DNA follows: TGTGCCAGCAGCCGGGGACAGGGCTACGAGCAGTACTTC.

The chain uses TRBV18 and TRBJ2-7; 10 nucleotides agree with TRBD1. V dropped 3 bases and J dropped 6; count of bases not matched to a gene: 8. This CDR3 spans 15 amino acids. Germline V gives CDR1 KGHSH, CDR2 LQKENI. This chain's CDR3 is CASSPSWDRGSEQYF. CDR3 coding DNA: TGTGCCAGCTCACCGTCGTGGGACAGGGGATCCGAGCAGTACTTC.

This rearrangement joins TRBV12-1 to TRBJ2-3; the table's D call TRBD2 went unverified against the DNA. TRBV12-1 is a known pseudogene. The CDR3 has 18 residues. The CDR3 DNA reads as TGTGCCAGCAGCTTACGACTAGCGGGAGGGCAGTGCGCAGATACGCAGTATTTT. It specifies CASSLRLAGGQCADTQYF.

This clone was counted a single time. CDR3 nucleotides: TGTGCCAGTAGTTTCCAACCGGGACAGAGATCCAATGAGCAGTTCTTC. It specifies CASSFQPGQRSNEQFF. V and J are TRBV19 and TRBJ2-1, with 7 positions matching TRBD1. Germline-derived CDR1 and CDR2 are LNHDA and SQIVND (reference sequence). The CDR3 length is 16 residues. The V segment lost 5 bases and the J segment 6 bases; nucleotides outside the gene matches: 13.

This clone was seen only once. The V call is TRBV7-6, the J call TRBJ2-3; D ambiguous. Trimming took 4 bases from V and 6 from J, leaving 17 bases between them. Germline CDR1 SGHVS, CDR2 FNYEAQ. The CDR3 sequence is 15 residues long. Here the CDR3 DNA reads TGTGCCAGCAGCTCCCCCGGCCAGTTTGAGGATACGCAGTATTTT. Encoded protein: CASSSPGQFEDTQYF. Using reference TRBV7-6 and TRBJ2-3 for the parts outside the CDR3, the full variable domain is GAGVSQSPRYKVTKRGQDVALRCDPISGHVSLYWYRQALGQGPEFLTYFNYEAQQDKSGLPNDRFSAERPEGSISTLTIQRTEQRDSAMYRCASSSPGQFEDTQYFGPGTRLTVL.

V gene TRBV30 combines with J gene TRBJ2-7, with 10 bases identical to TRBD1. V shed 1 base, J shed 4 bases, and the junction held 4 bases outside the gene matches. The CDR3 is 14 residues long. Germline CDR1 is GTSNPN and CDR2 is SVGIG (reference sequence). CDR3 coding DNA: TGTGCCTGGAGTGGAACGGACAGGGGGTACGAGCAGTACTTC. It encodes CAWSGTDRGYEQYF.

The chain couples TRBV30 to TRBJ2-5, with 9 bases identical to TRBD2. Germline lookup yields CDR1 GTSNPN and CDR2 SVGIG (reference sequence). Trimming took 0 bases from V and 3 from J; bases not matched to a gene: 5. The length of the CDR3 is 15 residues. Here the CDR3 reads CAWSVRSGREETQYF. DNA of the CDR3: TGTGCCTGGAGTGTACGTAGCGGGAGAGAAGAGACCCAGTACTTC. Complete variable domain (other parts from reference TRBV30 and TRBJ2-5): SQTIHQWPATLVQPVGSPLSLECTVEGTSNPNLYWYRQAAGRGLQLLFYSVGIGQISSEVPQNLSASRPQDRQFILSSKKLLLSDSGFYLCAWSVRSGREETQYFGPGTRLLVL.

The CDR3 spells CASSRGTLNYGYTF. The CDR3 DNA reads as TGTGCCAGCAGCCGGGGCACACTTAACTATGGCTACACCTTC. The V call is TRBV6-5, the J call TRBJ1-2; D is perhaps TRBD1 (5 bases). This CDR3 has 14 amino acids. Germline CDR1 reads MNHEY; CDR2 reads SVGAGI. Trimming stripped 6 bases from V and 1 base from J, with 12 bases between.

The genes are TRBV29-1 and TRBJ2-1, with D uncertain. Germline V gene data show CDR1 as SQVTM and CDR2 as ANQGSEA. The CDR3 covers 15 residues. The ends were cut back, 2 bases at V and 5 bases at J, with 16 bases in the middle. The CDR3 nucleotides are TGCAGCGTTGAACTCGCTGGGTGGGCTAACAATGAGCAGTTCTTC. Protein: CSVELAGWANNEQFF.

This clone was seen only once. The chain has TRBV5-1 and TRBJ1-1; D is ambiguous. The V gene lost 1 base and the J gene lost 2 bases, with 6 bases spanning the gap. This CDR3 spans 13 amino acids. Germline V gives CDR1 SGHRS, CDR2 YFSETQ. CDR3 nucleotide sequence: TGCGCCAGCAGCTTGCCTGCAAACACTGAAGCTTTCTTT. Translating gives CASSLPANTEAFF. Using reference TRBV5-1 and TRBJ1-1 for the parts outside the CDR3, the full variable domain is KAGVTQTPRYLIKTRGQQVTLSCSPISGHRSVSWYQQTPGQGLQFLFEYFSETQRNKGNFPGRFSGRQFSNSRSEMNVSTLELGDSALYLCASSLPANTEAFFGQGTRLTVV.

The J gene is TRBJ2-2, the V gene TRBV9; 9 bases fit TRBD2. Germline CDR1 and CDR2: SGDLS and YYNGEE. Losses at the gene ends were 2 bases for V and 0 bases for J; bases not matched to a gene: 2. The CDR3 runs to 16 residues. This CDR3 reads CASSVGTSPNTGELFF. The CDR3 DNA reads TGTGCCAGCAGCGTGGGGACTAGCCCGAACACCGGGGAGCTGTTTTTT.

The chain employs TRBV7-8 and TRBJ2-7; 7 bases are a match to TRBD1. From germline, CDR1 is SGHVS and CDR2 FQNEAQ. The CDR3 loop spans 16 amino acids. Germline trimming cut 3 bases from V and 3 bases from J; bases unmatched to any gene: 11. CDR3 residues: CASSFAALTGDYEQYF. CDR3 nucleotides: TGTGCCAGCAGCTTCGCGGCCCTAACAGGGGACTACGAGCAGTACTTC.